This is a list of T cell receptor beta chains from one sample in a study of blood T cell repertoires in COVID-19. Sequencing used immunoSEQ multiplex PCR; TCRdb keeps in-frame clones, though not all of them. This sample has around 60,000 clones, with about 81% found just once. The sequencing input was peripheral blood. Source of these receptors: a man older than 75 with acute or convalescent COVID-19. CDR3s include the opening cysteine and the closing phenylalanine or tryptophan. Each record gives: J gene, V gene, clone size, D gene, CDR3 DNA, CDR3 protein. A D gene is named only where the DNA matches it firmly. For some rows the clone size is stated as once, few or many, or as a class when expanded; others skip it.

J gene: TRBJ2-1
V gene: TRBV9
clone size: -
D gene: -
CDR3 DNA: TGTGCCAGCAGCGTAGCTGGCATGGAGGCCCCGTCCTACAATGAGCAGTTCTTC
CDR3 protein: CASSVAGMEAPSYNEQFF

J gene: TRBJ1-6
V gene: TRBV7-2
clone size: -
D gene: TRBD1
CDR3 DNA: TGTGCCAGCAGTCTCAACAGGGGAAATAATTCACCCCTCCACTTT
CDR3 protein: CASSLNRGNNSPLHF

J gene: TRBJ2-2
V gene: TRBV19
clone size: -
D gene: -
CDR3 DNA: TGTGCCAGTAGTATAGGGGCAACAGGGAGTAGCACCGGGGAGCTGTTTTTT
CDR3 protein: CASSIGATGSSTGELFF

J gene: TRBJ2-1
V gene: TRBV18
clone size: few
D gene: -
CDR3 DNA: TGTGCCAGCTCACCCAATAATGAGCAGTTCTTC
CDR3 protein: CASSPNNEQFF

J gene: TRBJ2-7
V gene: TRBV6-5
clone size: -
D gene: TRBD1
CDR3 DNA: TGTGCCAGCAAGGTGGGCAGGGGGCACCCCTACGAGCAGTACTTC
CDR3 protein: CASKVGRGHPYEQYF

J gene: TRBJ2-5
V gene: TRBV3-1/TRBV3-2
clone size: -
D gene: TRBD2
CDR3 DNA: TGTGCCAGCAGCCAAGTAGAGGGCGGGGGGCACCAAGAGACCCAGTACTTC
CDR3 protein: CASSQVEGGGHQETQYF

J gene: TRBJ2-7
V gene: TRBV4-2
clone size: -
D gene: TRBD1
CDR3 DNA: TGTGCCAGCAGCCAGCTAGGAGGGACAGGGACCGAGCAGTACTTC
CDR3 protein: CASSQLGGTGTEQYF

J gene: TRBJ1-6
V gene: TRBV4-1
clone size: -
D gene: -
CDR3 DNA: TGCGCCAGCAGCCAAGAGGCACAGCCCAATTCACCCCTCCACTTT
CDR3 protein: CASSQEAQPNSPLHF

J gene: TRBJ1-1
V gene: TRBV7-3
clone size: -
D gene: TRBD1
CDR3 DNA: TGTGCCAGCAGCTTAGGGGACAGGGGAGAGACTGAAGCTTTCTTT
CDR3 protein: CASSLGDRGETEAFF

J gene: TRBJ1-1
V gene: TRBV4-2
clone size: -
D gene: TRBD1
CDR3 DNA: TGTGCCAGCAGCCCCGGACAGGGGGAGACTGAAGCTTTCTTT
CDR3 protein: CASSPGQGETEAFF

J gene: TRBJ1-5
V gene: TRBV19
clone size: -
D gene: TRBD1
CDR3 DNA: TGTGCCAGTGGACAGGGTGGCAATCAGCCCCAGCATTTT
CDR3 protein: CASGQGGNQPQHF

J gene: TRBJ2-1
V gene: TRBV2
clone size: few
D gene: TRBD1
CDR3 DNA: TGTGCCAGCAAGCCGTCCGGGACAGGTTGGGGTGAGCAGTTCTTC
CDR3 protein: CASKPSGTGWGEQFF

J gene: TRBJ2-2
V gene: TRBV15
clone size: -
D gene: -
CDR3 DNA: TGTGCCACCAGTACCGACCGACGGGGGAACACCGGGGAGCTGTTTTTT
CDR3 protein: CATSTDRRGNTGELFF

J gene: TRBJ2-5
V gene: TRBV6-5
clone size: -
D gene: -
CDR3 DNA: TGTGCCAGCAGCTTGTCTCAGGGGGGCCAAGAGACCCAGTACTTC
CDR3 protein: CASSLSQGGQETQYF

J gene: TRBJ1-2
V gene: TRBV30
clone size: few
D gene: -
CDR3 DNA: TGTGCCTGGAGTCCTACGGTTGGTGGCTACACCTTC
CDR3 protein: CAWSPTVGGYTF

J gene: TRBJ1-2
V gene: TRBV6-5
clone size: once
D gene: TRBD1
CDR3 DNA: TGTGCCAGCAGCCCGGGACAGGGAAGAGGCTACACCTTC
CDR3 protein: CASSPGQGRGYTF

J gene: TRBJ2-7
V gene: TRBV6-5
clone size: -
D gene: -
CDR3 DNA: TGTGCCAGCAGTTACCGATGGAGCTCCTACGAGCAGTACTTC
CDR3 protein: CASSYRWSSYEQYF

J gene: TRBJ1-1
V gene: TRBV19
clone size: once
D gene: -
CDR3 DNA: TGTGCCAGTAGTATGACCAGGGCGGCGGAAGCTTTCTTT
CDR3 protein: CASSMTRAAEAFF

J gene: TRBJ2-7
V gene: TRBV3-1/TRBV3-2
clone size: -
D gene: -
CDR3 DNA: TGTGCCAGCAGCCCTCGCCAGGGGCTCTACGAGCAGTACTTC
CDR3 protein: CASSPRQGLYEQYF

J gene: TRBJ2-1
V gene: TRBV7-3
clone size: few
D gene: -
CDR3 DNA: TGTGCCAGCAGCCCAAGGGCAGGGCACAATGAGCAGTTCTTC
CDR3 protein: CASSPRAGHNEQFF

J gene: TRBJ1-2
V gene: TRBV3-1/TRBV3-2
clone size: -
D gene: TRBD1
CDR3 DNA: TGTGCCAGCAGCCAAGGGAGGACAGGGTATGGCTACACCTTC
CDR3 protein: CASSQGRTGYGYTF

J gene: TRBJ2-5
V gene: TRBV9
clone size: -
D gene: TRBD2
CDR3 DNA: TGTGCCAGCAGCGTAGCTGGTAGACTAGCGGGGGAGACCCAGTACTTC
CDR3 protein: CASSVAGRLAGETQYF

J gene: TRBJ1-4
V gene: TRBV19
clone size: -
D gene: -
CDR3 DNA: TGTGCCAGTAGTATGTGGAGCGGTTTTGGGGATGAAAAACTGTTTTTT
CDR3 protein: CASSMWSGFGDEKLFF

J gene: TRBJ2-7
V gene: TRBV5-1
clone size: -
D gene: TRBD2
CDR3 DNA: TGCGCCAGCAGCAGAATCGGGGGGGCCCGCGACGAGCAGTACTTC
CDR3 protein: CASSRIGGARDEQYF

J gene: TRBJ1-2
V gene: TRBV24-1
clone size: -
D gene: TRBD1
CDR3 DNA: TGTGCCACCAGTGATTCGTCGGGACAGGCGAATGGCTACACCTTC
CDR3 protein: CATSDSSGQANGYTF

J gene: TRBJ1-1
V gene: TRBV18
clone size: -
D gene: -
CDR3 DNA: TGTGCCAGCTCACCACTTGACTCCGGGAACACTGAAGCTTTCTTT
CDR3 protein: CASSPLDSGNTEAFF

J gene: TRBJ1-1
V gene: TRBV6-6
clone size: -
D gene: -
CDR3 DNA: TGTGCCAGCAGGGAGGGACCCCGAGGTGAAGCTTTCTTT
CDR3 protein: CASREGPRGEAFF

J gene: TRBJ1-3
V gene: TRBV3-1/TRBV3-2
clone size: -
D gene: TRBD1
CDR3 DNA: TGTGCCAGCAGCCAAGCCAGTCCCGCCAGGGGGGATAGAAACACCATATATTTT
CDR3 protein: CASSQASPARGDRNTIYF

J gene: TRBJ1-3
V gene: TRBV6-5
clone size: once
D gene: -
CDR3 DNA: TGTGCCAGCAGTTACTCTAGGCAGGTCTCTGGAAACACCATATATTTT
CDR3 protein: CASSYSRQVSGNTIYF

J gene: TRBJ2-3
V gene: TRBV6-5
clone size: -
D gene: -
CDR3 DNA: TGTGCCAGCCGCCTGGGGGCTTACACAGATACGCAGTATTTT
CDR3 protein: CASRLGAYTDTQYF

J gene: TRBJ1-1
V gene: TRBV5-1
clone size: few
D gene: TRBD1
CDR3 DNA: TGCGCCAGCAGCCGATCCGGGACAGGGGGCGCGGGCACTGAAGCTTTCTTT
CDR3 protein: CASSRSGTGGAGTEAFF

J gene: TRBJ1-1
V gene: TRBV2
clone size: -
D gene: -
CDR3 DNA: TGTGCCAGCAGTGAGCGCTTCACTGAAGCTTTCTTT
CDR3 protein: CASSERFTEAFF

J gene: TRBJ1-5
V gene: TRBV2
clone size: -
D gene: -
CDR3 DNA: TGTGCCAGCAGTACACAGGGTTTGAGTGGCAATCAGCCCCAGCATTTT
CDR3 protein: CASSTQGLSGNQPQHF

J gene: TRBJ1-1
V gene: TRBV27
clone size: -
D gene: -
CDR3 DNA: TGTGCCAGCAGTTTGTGGGGCGGAAAGAACACTGAAGCTTTCTTT
CDR3 protein: CASSLWGGKNTEAFF

J gene: TRBJ1-1
V gene: TRBV30
clone size: -
D gene: -
CDR3 DNA: TGTGCCTGGAGTCCCAGTGCGGGGGGGCCAGCTTTCTTT
CDR3 protein: CAWSPSAGGPAFF

J gene: TRBJ2-5
V gene: TRBV4-1
clone size: -
D gene: -
CDR3 DNA: TGCGCCAGCAGAGTCGCTACAGGGTCCCAAGAGACCCAGTACTTC
CDR3 protein: CASRVATGSQETQYF

J gene: TRBJ1-5
V gene: TRBV12-3/TRBV12-4
clone size: -
D gene: -
CDR3 DNA: TGTGCCAGCAGACGTAGGCCAGGTCAGCCCCAGCATTTT
CDR3 protein: CASRRRPGQPQHF

J gene: TRBJ2-7
V gene: TRBV20-1
clone size: -
D gene: -
CDR3 DNA: TGCAGTGCTAGTTTGCCGGGTGTTCAGCGGTACGAGCAGTACTTC
CDR3 protein: CSASLPGVQRYEQYF

J gene: TRBJ1-1
V gene: TRBV7-9
clone size: -
D gene: -
CDR3 DNA: TGTGCCAGCAGCTTAGGAGGTGCCACTGAAGCTTTCTTT
CDR3 protein: CASSLGGATEAFF

J gene: TRBJ2-4
V gene: TRBV5-1
clone size: -
D gene: TRBD2
CDR3 DNA: TGCGCCAGCAGCTTAACTAGCGGGGGGGCCAAAAACATTCAGTACTTC
CDR3 protein: CASSLTSGGAKNIQYF

J gene: TRBJ1-1
V gene: TRBV5-1
clone size: -
D gene: -
CDR3 DNA: TGCGCCAGCAGCTTGGGCGTAGGGGTGCTCGAAGCTTTCTTT
CDR3 protein: CASSLGVGVLEAFF

J gene: TRBJ2-1
V gene: TRBV2
clone size: few
D gene: -
CDR3 DNA: TGTGCCAGCAGTGTAGGGGCCGGTGAGCAGTTCTTC
CDR3 protein: CASSVGAGEQFF

J gene: TRBJ2-1
V gene: TRBV29-1
clone size: -
D gene: -
CDR3 DNA: TGCAGCGTTGAGCGGGGCTACAATGAGCAGTTCTTC
CDR3 protein: CSVERGYNEQFF

J gene: TRBJ1-2
V gene: TRBV11-1
clone size: -
D gene: -
CDR3 DNA: TGTGCCAGCAGCTTAGGGCAGAATGGCTACACCTTC
CDR3 protein: CASSLGQNGYTF

J gene: TRBJ2-1
V gene: TRBV29-1
clone size: -
D gene: -
CDR3 DNA: TGCAGCGTTGTTTCAGGGGTCAATGAGCAGTTCTTC
CDR3 protein: CSVVSGVNEQFF